This T cell receptor (beta chain) was recorded in a study of T cells expressing NK-cell markers. On the study more broadly: The authors sequenced eight donors, of whom seven were HCMV-seropositive and one was seronegative.

Findings and caveats of the study: Dominant NKG2C+ clonotypes accounted for 1.0-7.0% of CD8+ T cells in about six donors.

This CDR3 region has 13 residues. The germline CDR1 and CDR2 sequences are SQVTM and ANQGSEA. TCRdb processed the 5' RACE reads again and assigns one entry to each CDR3 protein, with no DNA. This sample's table has fewer than 400,000 distinct CDR3 sequences. In the case of this clonotype: Antigen: not known.

V gene TRBV29-1 combines with J gene TRBJ2-5; the D call of TRBD1 rests on TCRdb alone, since no DNA is present to check it. The sample was blood T cells: a sorted CD56 or NKG2C T cell subset, CD4+ or CD8+ T cells, or bulk PBMC T cells (not recorded which). The clonotype originates from a woman between 50 and 59 years old in good health. The CDR3 here is CSVRPGQGQTQYF.